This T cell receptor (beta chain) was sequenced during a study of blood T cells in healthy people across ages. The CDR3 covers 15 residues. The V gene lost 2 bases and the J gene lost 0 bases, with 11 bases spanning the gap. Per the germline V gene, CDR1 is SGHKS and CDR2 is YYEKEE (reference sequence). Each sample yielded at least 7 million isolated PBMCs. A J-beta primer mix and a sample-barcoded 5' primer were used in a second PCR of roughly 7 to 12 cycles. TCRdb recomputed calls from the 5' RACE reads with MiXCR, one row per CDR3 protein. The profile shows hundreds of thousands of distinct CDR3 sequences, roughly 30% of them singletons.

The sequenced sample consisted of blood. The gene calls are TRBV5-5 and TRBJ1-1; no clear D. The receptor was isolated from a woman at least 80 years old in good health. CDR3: CASSFGALMNTEAFF. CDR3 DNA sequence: TGTGCCAGCAGCTTTGGCGCGCTAATGAACACTGAAGCTTTCTTT.